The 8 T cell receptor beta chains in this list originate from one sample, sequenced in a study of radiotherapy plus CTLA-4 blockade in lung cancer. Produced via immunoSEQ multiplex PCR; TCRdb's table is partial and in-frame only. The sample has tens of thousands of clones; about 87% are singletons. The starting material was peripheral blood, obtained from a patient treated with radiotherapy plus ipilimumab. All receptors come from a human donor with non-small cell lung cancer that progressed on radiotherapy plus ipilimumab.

The CDR3 here is CAWSGGGGLGGYTF. The CDR3 region has the DNA TGTGCCTGGAGCGGTGGAGGCGGACTGGGAGGCTACACCTTC. The V call is TRBV30, the J call TRBJ1-2; D remains unclear. Germline CDR1 GTSNPN, CDR2 SVGIG (reference sequence). The CDR3 loop spans 14 amino acids. V lost 3 bases to trimming and J lost 8 bases, with 19 bases between them.

The CDR3 region has the DNA TGTGCCAGTAGGGACAGGGTCGGCAATCAGCCCCAGCATTTT. It encodes CASRDRVGNQPQHF. The V and J genes are TRBV19 and TRBJ1-5, with TRBD1 identical over 8 bases. The CDR3 runs to 14 residues. After removal of 6 bases from V and 2 bases from J, the junction contained 3 bases not matched to a gene. The germline V gene has CDR1 LNHDA and CDR2 SQIVND (reference sequence).

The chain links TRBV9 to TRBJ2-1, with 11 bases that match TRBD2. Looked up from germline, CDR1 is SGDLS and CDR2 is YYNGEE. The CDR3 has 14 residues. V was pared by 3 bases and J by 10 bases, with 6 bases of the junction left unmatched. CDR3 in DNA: TGTGCCAGCAGCGAGAGGGGACTAGCGGAGGAGCAGTTCTTC. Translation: CASSERGLAEEQFF.

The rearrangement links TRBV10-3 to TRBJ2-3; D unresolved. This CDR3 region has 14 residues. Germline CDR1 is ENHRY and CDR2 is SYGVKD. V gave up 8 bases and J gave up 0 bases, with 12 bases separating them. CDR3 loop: CAISGSFSTDTQYF. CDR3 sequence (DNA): TGTGCCATCTCCGGGTCTTTTAGCACAGATACGCAGTATTTT.

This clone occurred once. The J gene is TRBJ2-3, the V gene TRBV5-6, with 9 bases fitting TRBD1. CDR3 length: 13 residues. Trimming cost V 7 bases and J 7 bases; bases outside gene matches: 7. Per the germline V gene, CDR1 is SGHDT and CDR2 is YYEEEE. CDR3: CASGGTGKNTQYF. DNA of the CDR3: TGTGCCAGCGGTGGGACAGGGAAGAATACGCAGTATTTT.

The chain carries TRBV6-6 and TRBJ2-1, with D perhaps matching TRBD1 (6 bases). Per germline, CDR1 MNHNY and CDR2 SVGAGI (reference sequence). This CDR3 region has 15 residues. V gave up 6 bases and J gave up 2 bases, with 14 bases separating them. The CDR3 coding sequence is TGTGCCAGCAGACTCTACAGGGAAGCCTACAATGAGCAGTTCTTC. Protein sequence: CASRLYREAYNEQFF.

The CDR3 loop is CASSLGQAADEAFF. The CDR3 bases are TGTGCCAGCAGCTTAGGACAGGCCGCTGATGAAGCTTTCTTT. The genes are TRBV7-2 and TRBJ1-1; tentatively, D is TRBD1 (6 bases). In germline, CDR1 is SGHTA, CDR2 FQGNSA. V was trimmed by 1 base and J by 7 bases, leaving 13 bases between them. This CDR3 contains 14 residues.

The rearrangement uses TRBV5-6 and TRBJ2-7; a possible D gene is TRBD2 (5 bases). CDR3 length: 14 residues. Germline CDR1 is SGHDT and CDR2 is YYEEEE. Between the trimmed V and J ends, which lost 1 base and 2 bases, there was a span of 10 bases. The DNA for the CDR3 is TGTGCCAGCAGCTTGCGGGGAAACACCTACGAGCAGTACTTC. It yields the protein CASSLRGNTYEQYF.